The 21 T cell receptor beta chains reported below all come from one sample, sequenced in a study of T cells in localized non-small cell lung cancer. This table comes from immunoSEQ multiplex PCR, and its TCRdb copy is limited to in-frame clones, with some not included. The data hold 70,000 to 90,000 clones, with around 81% observed a single time. The sample consisted of peripheral blood, taken before any cancer treatment. The receptors were sampled from a female donor over 55 with stage I lung adenocarcinoma.

The V gene is TRBV6-1, the J gene TRBJ1-3; D unclear. CDR3 length equals 15 residues. V was cut by 1 base and J by 0 bases, with 7 bases left in between. Germline CDR1 MNHNS, CDR2 SASEGT. The CDR3 protein is CASSEGIYSGNTIYF. DNA for the CDR3: TGTGCCAGCAGTGAAGGGATTTACTCTGGAAACACCATATATTTT.

The V gene is TRBV2, the J gene TRBJ1-4, with 9 bases that match TRBD1. Trimming took 8 bases from V and 4 from J; bases not matched to a gene: 17. Germline CDR1 reads SNHLY; CDR2 reads FYNNEI. The CDR3 sequence is 18 residues long. The CDR3 reads CASSVRDRDYEINEKLFF. The CDR3 nucleotides read TGTGCCAGCTCCGTCCGGGACAGGGATTATGAGATTAATGAAAAACTGTTTTTT.

V is TRBV19 and J is TRBJ2-7; D gene unclear. The ends were cut back, 0 bases at V and 0 bases at J, with 6 bases in the middle. The CDR3 totals 14 residues. The germline V gene has CDR1 LNHDA and CDR2 SQIVND (reference sequence). The CDR3, as DNA: TGTGCCAGTAGTATAGACCCCAGCTCCTACGAGCAGTACTTC. Protein sequence: CASSIDPSSYEQYF.

The V and J genes are TRBV13 and TRBJ2-7, with 7 positions matching TRBD1. The CDR3 length is 16 residues. Germline assignment: CDR1 PRHDT and CDR2 FYEKMQ (reference sequence). After removal of 2 bases from V and 0 bases from J, the junction contained 7 bases not matched to a gene. CDR3 protein: CASSLTGQASSYEQYF. CDR3 DNA: TGTGCCAGCAGCTTAACCGGACAGGCGAGCTCCTACGAGCAGTACTTC.

This clone was seen a few times. The same CDR3 also results from other DNA sequences found in this sample. The chain employs TRBV6-4 and TRBJ1-5; a weak D match, TRBD1 (5 bases). The CDR3 runs to 13 residues. V lost 3 bases to trimming and J lost 4 bases, with 7 bases between them. Germline CDR1 and CDR2: MRHNA and SNTAGT. The CDR3 DNA reads TGTGCCAGCAGTGAGGGGGGAAATCAGCCCCAGCATTTT. The encoded protein is CASSEGGNQPQHF.

DNA of the CDR3: TGTGCCAGCAGTGCCGGGACTACAGATACGCAGTATTTT. Translated, it gives CASSAGTTDTQYF. The rearrangement links TRBV27 to TRBJ2-3, with D perhaps TRBD2 (6 bases). The CDR3 contains 13 residues. Germline CDR1 reads MNHEY; CDR2 reads SMNVEV (reference sequence). V shed 5 bases and J shed 3 bases, with 9 bases lying between them.

A single count supports this clone. The genes are TRBV5-1 and TRBJ2-6, with TRBD2 as a possible D gene (7 bases). The CDR3 extends over 14 amino acids. Germline lookup yields CDR1 SGHRS and CDR2 YFSETQ. V gave up 3 bases and J gave up 9 bases, with 13 bases separating them. The CDR3 DNA follows: TGCGCCAGCAGCTCCGGGGGGCAGAGCAACGTCCTGACTTTC. Its protein product is CASSSGGQSNVLTF.

The chain joins TRBV28 to TRBJ2-7; possibly TRBD2 for D (5 bases). Trimming left V 6 bases short and J 7 bases short, with 19 bases between. The CDR3 has 14 amino acids. Per germline, CDR1 MDHEN and CDR2 SYDVKM. CDR3 DNA sequence: TGTGCCAGCAGCAACGCGGGCCAAGGTGGAGAGCAGTACTTC. Its protein product is CASSNAGQGGEQYF.

The chain has TRBV6-5 and TRBJ2-2; tentatively, D is TRBD1 (6 bases). The V end was cut by 5 bases, the J end by 6 bases, with 16 bases between. Looked up from germline, CDR1 is MNHEY and CDR2 is SVGAGI. This CDR3 region has 15 residues. Here the CDR3 reads CASSRDISSSGELFF. The CDR3 region has the DNA TGTGCCAGCAGTCGGGACATATCAAGTTCCGGGGAGCTGTTTTTT.

DNA of the CDR3: TGTGCCAGCTTCATGGGACTACAGAAAGAGACCCAGTACTTC. It translates to CASFMGLQKETQYF. V gene TRBV18 combines with J gene TRBJ2-5; 7 nucleotides match TRBD2. Per the germline V gene, CDR1 is KGHSH and CDR2 is LQKENI. With V trimmed by 7 bases and J by 3 bases, 8 bases remained unmatched. This CDR3 has 14 residues.

The rearrangement uses TRBV21-1 and TRBJ2-2; the table's D gene call, TRBD1, was not cross checked with the DNA. TRBV21-1 is noted as a pseudogene. The CDR3 is 16 amino acids. This CDR3 is CASSKGDRRNTGELFF. CDR3 DNA sequence: TGTGCCAGCAGCAAAGGAGACAGGCGTAACACCGGGGAGCTGTTTTTT.

The chain has TRBV11-2 and TRBJ1-4; D might be TRBD1 (5 bases). The V gene's germline CDR1 is SGHAT and CDR2 FQNNGV. The CDR3 length is 19 residues. Between the trimmed V and J ends, which lost 4 bases and 0 bases, there was a span of 21 bases. Here the CDR3 DNA reads TGTGCCAGCAGCTCGCAGAACGTCCAGGGACTTGCAACTAATGAAAAACTGTTTTTT. This sequence encodes CASSSQNVQGLATNEKLFF.

This sequence joins TRBV6-5 and TRBJ1-1; D unclear. The germline V gene has CDR1 MNHEY and CDR2 SVGAGI. The CDR3 length is 13 residues. V shed 4 bases and J shed 0 bases, with 6 bases lying between them. The CDR3 spells CASSSTLNTEAFF. In DNA form, the CDR3 reads TGTGCCAGCAGTTCGACACTGAACACTGAAGCTTTCTTT.

This sequence joins TRBV7-6 and TRBJ1-6, with a weak D call TRBD1 (5 bases). Deletions cut 5 bases from V and 7 bases from J, with 18 bases between. This CDR3 is built from 16 residues. In germline, CDR1 is SGHVS, CDR2 FNYEAQ. The CDR3 sequence: CASSRGTRGGNSPLHF. As DNA, the CDR3 is TGTGCCAGCAGCCGGGGTACGAGGGGCGGGAATTCACCCCTCCACTTT.

The gene calls are TRBV19 and TRBJ2-3; D is ambiguous. The CDR3 loop spans 17 amino acids. CDR1 LNHDA and CDR2 SQIVND come from the germline V gene (reference sequence). Between the trimmed V and J ends, which lost 0 bases and 1 base, there was a span of 14 bases. CDR3: CASSIEGPGRGTDTQYF. The DNA of the CDR3 is TGTGCCAGTAGTATAGAAGGCCCGGGTCGGGGCACAGATACGCAGTATTTT.

This chain joins TRBV6-1 and TRBJ2-1; weak D call: TRBD2 (5 bases). The CDR3 consists of 13 residues. Germline assignment: CDR1 MNHNS and CDR2 SASEGT. With 7 bases removed from V and 4 bases from J, the gap between germline ends came to 11 bases. CDR3 DNA: TGTGCCAGCATTAAGTCGGGGTACAATGAGCAGTTCTTC. Translation gives CASIKSGYNEQFF.

This rearrangement joins TRBV7-6 to TRBJ2-1; weak D call: TRBD2 (6 bases). This CDR3 contains 15 residues. Germline V gives CDR1 SGHVS, CDR2 FNYEAQ. V lost 3 bases and J lost 0, with 9 bases in between. The CDR3, as DNA: TGTGCCAGCAGCTTTAGCGGCAGCTCCTACAATGAGCAGTTCTTC. Translation: CASSFSGSSYNEQFF.

This clone was found a few times. This sequence joins TRBV14 and TRBJ2-2; D call uncertain. The CDR3 runs 14 residues. Germline V gene lookup returns CDR1 SGHDN and CDR2 FVKESK. V lost 0 bases, J lost 5 bases, and 7 bases lay in between. CDR3 coding DNA: TGTGCCAGCAGCCAAGATATTGGAACCGGGGAGCTGTTTTTT. This codes for CASSQDIGTGELFF. The complete variable domain, with remaining parts taken from reference TRBV14 and TRBJ2-2, reads EAGVTQFPSHSVIEKGQTVTLRCDPISGHDNLYWYRRVMGKEIKFLLHFVKESKQDESGMPNNRFLAERTGGTYSTLKVQPAELEDSGVYFCASSQDIGTGELFFGEGSRLTVL.

A single count supports this clone. V is TRBV18 and J is TRBJ2-1; D is uncertain. Germline lookup yields CDR1 KGHSH and CDR2 LQKENI. The CDR3 covers 13 residues. Deletions cut 5 bases from V and 6 bases from J, with 11 bases between. This chain's CDR3 is CASSAGPLNEQFF. In nucleotides, the CDR3 is TGTGCCAGCTCAGCAGGACCCCTCAATGAGCAGTTCTTC.

This clone was counted a single time. The DNA of the CDR3 is TGTGCCAGCAGCGTAGCTACAATGAACACTGAAGCTTTCTTT. It specifies CASSVATMNTEAFF. The chain is built from TRBV9 and TRBJ1-1; D uncertain. The CDR3 spans 14 residues. Trimming removed 0 bases from V and 0 bases from J, with 6 bases in between. Per germline, CDR1 SGDLS and CDR2 YYNGEE.

A note on this clone: The sample carries other DNA sequences with the same CDR3. The chain is built from TRBV6-6 and TRBJ1-5; D not certain. This CDR3 region has 16 residues. Trimming took off 6 bases at V and 6 bases at J, with 21 bases between the two ends. Germline V gives CDR1 MNHNY, CDR2 SVGAGI (reference sequence). CDR3 in amino acids: CASSPPGRRVLQPQHF. In DNA, the CDR3 is TGTGCCAGCAGCCCCCCTGGTAGAAGGGTGCTTCAGCCCCAGCATTTT.